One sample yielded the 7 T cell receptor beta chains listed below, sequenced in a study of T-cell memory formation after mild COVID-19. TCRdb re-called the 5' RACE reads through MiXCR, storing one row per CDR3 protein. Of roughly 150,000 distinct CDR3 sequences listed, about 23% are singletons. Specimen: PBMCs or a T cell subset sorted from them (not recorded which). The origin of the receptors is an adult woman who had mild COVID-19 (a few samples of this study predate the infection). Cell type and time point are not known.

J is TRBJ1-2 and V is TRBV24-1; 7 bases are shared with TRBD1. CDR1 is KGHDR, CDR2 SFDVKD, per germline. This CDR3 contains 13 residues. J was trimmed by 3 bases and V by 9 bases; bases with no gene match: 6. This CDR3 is CATQSGTDYGYTF. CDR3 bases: TGTGCCACCCAGTCAGGGACAGACTATGGCTACACCTTC.

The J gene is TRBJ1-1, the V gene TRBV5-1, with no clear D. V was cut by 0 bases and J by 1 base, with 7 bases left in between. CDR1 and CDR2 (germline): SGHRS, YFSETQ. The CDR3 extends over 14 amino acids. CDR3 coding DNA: TGCGCCAGCAGCTTGGCGGCTCCGAACACTGAAGCTTTCTTT. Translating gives CASSLAAPNTEAFF.

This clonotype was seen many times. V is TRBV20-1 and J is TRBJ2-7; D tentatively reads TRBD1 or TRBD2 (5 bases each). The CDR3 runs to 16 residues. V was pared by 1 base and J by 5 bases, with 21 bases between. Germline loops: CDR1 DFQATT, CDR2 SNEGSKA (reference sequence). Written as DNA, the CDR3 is TGCAGTGCTAGAGTCCCGTCGAGGGAAGGGGCGGACGAGCAGTACTTC. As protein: CSARVPSREGADEQYF.

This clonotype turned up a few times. This CDR3 reads CATSDLRDPEWEQFF. CDR3 nucleotides: TGTGCCACCAGTGATTTGAGGGACCCCGAGTGGGAGCAGTTCTTC. This chain joins TRBV24-1 and TRBJ2-1; TRBD1 or TRBD2 may be the D gene (5 bases each). The ends were cut back, 0 bases at V and 10 bases at J, with 15 bases in the middle. CDR1 and CDR2 (germline): KGHDR, SFDVKD. The CDR3 is made up of 15 amino acids.

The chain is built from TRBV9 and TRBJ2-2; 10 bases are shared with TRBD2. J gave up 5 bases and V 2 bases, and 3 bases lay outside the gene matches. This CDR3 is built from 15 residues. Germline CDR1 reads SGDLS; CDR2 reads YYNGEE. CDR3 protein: CASSVSGGLTGELFF. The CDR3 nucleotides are TGTGCCAGCAGCGTTAGCGGGGGGCTTACCGGGGAGCTGTTTTTT.

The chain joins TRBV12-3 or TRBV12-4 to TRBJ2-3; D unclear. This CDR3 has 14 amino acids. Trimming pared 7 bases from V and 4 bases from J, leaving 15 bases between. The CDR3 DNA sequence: TGTGCCAGCATCCCCGAACCGCCTGCAGATACGCAGTATTTT. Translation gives CASIPEPPADTQYF.

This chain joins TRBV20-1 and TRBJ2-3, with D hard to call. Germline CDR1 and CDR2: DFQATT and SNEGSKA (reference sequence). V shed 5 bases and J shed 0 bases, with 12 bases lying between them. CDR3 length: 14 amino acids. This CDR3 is CSASVKGSTDTQYF. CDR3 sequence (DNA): TGCAGTGCTTCCGTGAAGGGCAGCACAGATACGCAGTATTTT.